These 13 T cell receptor beta chains share one sample of origin, sequenced in a study of shared clonotypes between healthy human individuals. Produced via immunoSEQ multiplex PCR; TCRdb's table is partial and in-frame only. The data show about 1 million clones, with about 75% seen just once and approximately 1.5% held by the top ten. The sample was memory CD4+ T cells sorted from blood. As for subset: CD45RA-negative fraction. The receptors derive from a man between 18 and 29 years old in good health.

The chain has TRBV14 and TRBJ1-1, with 10 bases identical to TRBD1. The ends lost 4 bases at V and 5 bases at J; junction bases unmatched: 4. The CDR3 has 14 amino acids. Germline CDR1 and CDR2: SGHDN and FVKESK. The CDR3 coding sequence is TGTGCCAGCAGCCCGGGGACAGGGGTGACTGAAGCTTTCTTT. Translated, it gives CASSPGTGVTEAFF.

This clone was detected a few times. The chain employs TRBV11-2 and TRBJ2-7; D might be TRBD2 (7 bases). V was trimmed by 5 bases and J by 0 bases, leaving 20 bases between them. CDR1 and CDR2 (germline): SGHAT, FQNNGV. The CDR3 sequence is 17 residues long. The CDR3 DNA reads as TGTGCCAGCAGCCAGGGGAAGGGCGGGAGCAGCTCCTACGAGCAGTACTTC. Its protein product is CASSQGKGGSSSYEQYF.

V and J are TRBV10-3 and TRBJ2-1; the match to TRBD1 covers 9 bases. This CDR3 has 15 residues. Germline V gives CDR1 ENHRY, CDR2 SYGVKD. V lost 5 bases and J lost 6; bases outside the gene matches: 8. The CDR3 loop is CAISSGTGSGNEQFF. DNA for the CDR3: TGTGCCATCAGTTCCGGGACAGGGTCCGGCAATGAGCAGTTCTTC.

This chain joins TRBV29-1 and TRBJ1-3, with D perhaps TRBD1 (6 bases). Trimming left V 4 bases short and J 0 bases short, with 7 bases between. The length of the CDR3 is 13 residues. The germline CDR1 and CDR2 sequences are SQVTM and ANQGSEA. The CDR3 protein is CSVGDNSGNTIYF. The CDR3 nucleotides are TGCAGCGTTGGGGACAACTCTGGAAACACCATATATTTT.

V is TRBV20-1 and J is TRBJ2-4, with no clear D. The CDR3 spans 11 residues. From germline, CDR1 is DFQATT and CDR2 SNEGSKA (reference sequence). The CDR3 reads CGVAPGDIQYF. The CDR3 coding sequence is TGCGGAGTGGCGCCAGGTGACATTCAGTACTTC.

This clone has a handful of counts. The rearrangement links TRBV11-2 to TRBJ1-3; TRBD1 agrees at 8 bases. The junction had 7 bases not matched to a gene; V was cut back by 0 bases and J by 3 bases. The CDR3 is made up of 17 amino acids. CDR1 is SGHAT, CDR2 FQNNGV, per germline. As DNA, the CDR3 is TGTGCCAGCAGCTTAGATCTGAGACAGGGGAGTGGAAACACCATATATTTT. It is translated as CASSLDLRQGSGNTIYF.

V usage is TRBV7-2 and J usage is TRBJ2-5; possibly TRBD2 for D (6 bases). The CDR3 runs 13 residues. Between the trimmed V and J ends, which lost 2 bases and 4 bases, there was a span of 8 bases. Germline V gene data show CDR1 as SGHTA and CDR2 as FQGNSA. This chain's CDR3 is CASSLHGRETQYF. As DNA, the CDR3 is TGTGCCAGCAGCTTACACGGGAGAGAGACCCAGTACTTC.

This clone was observed once. The rearrangement links TRBV27 to TRBJ1-1; D ambiguous. CDR3 length: 13 amino acids. CDR1 is MNHEY and CDR2 is SMNVEV in the germline V gene (reference sequence). Trimming took off 2 bases at V and 4 bases at J, with 8 bases between the two ends. The chain's CDR3 is CASSLTQSTEAFF. The CDR3 region has the DNA TGTGCCAGCAGTTTAACACAGTCCACTGAAGCTTTCTTT.

This chain uses TRBV5-1 with TRBJ2-1, with a tentative D call TRBD1 (6 bases). Germline V gives CDR1 SGHRS, CDR2 YFSETQ. The CDR3 spans 17 residues. The V gene lost 3 bases and the J gene lost 4 bases, with 20 bases spanning the gap. The CDR3 reads CASSWGRGQGNYNEQFF. The CDR3 region has the DNA TGCGCCAGCAGCTGGGGGCGAGGTCAGGGGAATTACAATGAGCAGTTCTTC.

The chain carries TRBV7-3 and TRBJ2-3, with 12 bases fitting TRBD2. With 3 bases clipped from V and 6 bases from J, the junction kept 4 bases outside the gene matches. CDR3 length equals 15 residues. CDR1 and CDR2 (germline): SGHTA, FQGTGA. CDR3 coding DNA: TGTGCCAGCAGCTTGACCGGGACTAGCGGGGATACGCAGTATTTT. It encodes CASSLTGTSGDTQYF.

This clone was detected ten times or more. The rearrangement uses TRBV13 and TRBJ1-6; D ambiguous. This CDR3 is built from 16 residues. The ends were cut back, 0 bases at V and 7 bases at J, with 13 bases in the middle. CDR1 is PRHDT, CDR2 FYEKMQ, per germline (reference sequence). CDR3 loop: CASSLGLIQNNSPLHF. The CDR3 region has the DNA TGTGCCAGCAGCTTAGGCCTTATACAGAACAATTCACCCCTCCACTTT.

This clone was observed a handful of times. This chain joins TRBV30 and TRBJ1-5, with D hard to call. The V and J ends lost 5 bases and 4 bases respectively, with 6 bases between them. Germline assignment: CDR1 GTSNPN and CDR2 SVGIG (reference sequence). The CDR3 length is 11 residues. The chain's CDR3 is CAWGRNQPQHF. Written as DNA, the CDR3 is TGTGCCTGGGGTAGGAATCAGCCCCAGCATTTT.

This chain joins TRBV28 and TRBJ2-7; D not certain. Trimming left V 6 bases short and J 3 bases short, with 15 bases between. This CDR3 has 14 amino acids. CDR1 and CDR2 from the germline V gene are MDHEN and SYDVKM. In DNA form, the CDR3 reads TGTGCCAGCAGCAAGCTCCGGGCCCTCTACGAGCAGTACTTC. Amino acids: CASSKLRALYEQYF. Full variable domain (remainder filled in from reference TRBV28 and TRBJ2-7): DVKVTQSSRYLVKRTGEKVFLECVQDMDHENMFWYRQDPGLGLRLIYFSYDVKMKEKGDIPEGYSVSREKKERFSLILESASTNQTSMYLCASSKLRALYEQYFGPGTRLTVT.